This T cell receptor beta chain came from a study of beta chain features in type 1 diabetes. The study reverse transcribed the entire isolated RNA, so it sequenced expressed TCRB transcripts. Profiled with immunoSEQ multiplex PCR; TCRdb holds only in-frame clones, not every one. The sample records under 200,000 clones, around 8.6% being singletons. Trimming removed 3 bases from V and 2 bases from J, with 10 bases in between. CDR3 length: 14 residues. Germline V gene lookup returns CDR1 SGHDT and CDR2 YYEEEE. The study, taken as a whole, reports: Individuals with type 1 diabetes displayed fewer insertions and more deletions at VDJ junctions. Patients and controls would share equally any PCR tilt toward shorter templates. People with Type 1 diabetes carried modestly yet significantly shorter TCRB CDR3s in all four CD4+ subsets.

As regards this clone: Its target is unknown.

CD45RO/CCR7/CD25/CD127/CD95/CD27 sorting isolated CD4+ naive, central memory, regulatory and stem cell-like memory cells. The TCR comes from a woman between 18 and 30 years old with type 1 diabetes. Sample: central memory CD4+ T cells from blood. V usage is TRBV5-6 and J usage is TRBJ2-3; D is perhaps TRBD1 (6 bases). The CDR3 DNA reads as TGTGCCAGCAGCTATACAGGGCCCACAGATACGCAGTATTTT. Translation: CASSYTGPTDTQYF.